The sequence of this T cell receptor beta chain was determined in a study of blood T cells in healthy people across ages. Per-sample PBMC isolation yielded at least 7 million cells. CDR1 is MGHRA, CDR2 YSYEKL, per germline. The CDR3 is 17 residues long. The trim removed 2 bases at V and 0 bases at J, leaving 5 bases unmatched. Then a second PCR, running roughly 7 to 11 cycles, was carried out with a sample-barcoded 5' primer and a J-beta primer mix. All cDNA molecules were each tagged by a template-switch adaptor with 12 random nucleotides. TCRdb processed the 5' RACE reads anew with MiXCR; each CDR3 protein has one entry. The sample has about 2 million distinct CDR3 sequences; around half are singletons.

V and J are TRBV4-1 and TRBJ2-3; 10 bases are shared with TRBD2. Sequencing was performed on blood. The receptor comes from a woman in her forties in good health. CDR3 in amino acids: CASSQYTSGASTDTQYF. CDR3 bases: TGCGCCAGCAGCCAATATACTAGCGGGGCTAGCACAGATACGCAGTATTTT.